Below, 6 T cell receptor beta chains from the same sample are listed, as sequenced in a study of cytomegalovirus exposure and HLA in healthy donors (dated 2017 in TCRdb). Library method: the immunoSEQ multiplex PCR assay. A mixture of 60 forward primers for TCR Vbeta segments and 13 reverse primers for TCR Jbeta segments was used in the multiplex PCR. This is the immuneACCESS table as TCRdb keeps it, with only in-frame sequences that have V and J called. A part of the clones is gone; compared with another copy, unresolved V genes explain less than half, and the rest is unexplained. Recorded for this sample are about 150,000 clones; about 85% of them occurred a single time. The ten largest clonotypes hold roughly 2.5% of the sample. The source material was PBMCs. These receptor sequences come from a man aged 25-45 years in good health and CMV-seropositive.

On this clone itself: At one end the junction does not follow the germline gene, possibly because of a read error. The CDR3 DNA reads as TGCGCCAGCAGCGAAGAACTCCGATACACTGAAGCTTTCTTT. Translating gives CASSEELRYTEAFF. V usage is TRBV4-3 and J usage is TRBJ1-1; D gene ambiguous. Germline V CDR1 and CDR2: LGHNA, YSLEER. This CDR3 spans 14 amino acids.

V and J are TRBV5-1 and TRBJ1-3; D gene unclear. Germline V lookup: CDR1 SGHRS, CDR2 YFSETQ. The CDR3 is 14 residues long. The V end was cut by 0 bases, the J end by 0 bases, with 4 bases between. CDR3 sequence reads: CASSLDGSGNTIYF. The CDR3 bases are TGCGCCAGCAGCTTGGACGGCTCTGGAAACACCATATATTTT.

The CDR3 coding sequence is TGCGCCAGCAGCCAAGATTCCAGGGGGTACGGCTACACCTTC. Amino acids: CASSQDSRGYGYTF. The chain has TRBV4-3 and TRBJ1-2; TRBD1 matches at 7 bases. The V gene's germline CDR1 is LGHNA and CDR2 YSLEER. V shed 0 bases and J 8 bases; nucleotides not matched to a gene: 6. The CDR3 has 14 amino acids.

The rearrangement joins TRBV7-2 to TRBJ2-1; 8 positions agree with TRBD2. CDR3 length: 15 residues. With V trimmed by 5 bases and J by 0 bases, 3 bases remained unmatched. The germline V gene encodes CDR1 SGHTA and CDR2 FQGNSA. In DNA, the CDR3 is TGTGCCAGCAGCCAACGGGAGGGCTCCTACAATGAGCAGTTCTTC. Residues: CASSQREGSYNEQFF.

The rearrangement uses TRBV7-3 and TRBJ1-2; D might be TRBD1 (6 bases). The V end lost 0 bases, the J end lost 6 bases, and 11 bases lay between the germline ends. Germline V lookup: CDR1 SGHTA, CDR2 FQGTGA. This CDR3 region has 14 residues. In nucleotides, the CDR3 is TGTGCCAGCAGCTTAACAGCGGCAGGGGATGGCTACACCTTC. This codes for CASSLTAAGDGYTF.

The V call is TRBV19, the J call TRBJ2-1; TRBD2 matches at 12 bases. Losses at the gene ends were 6 bases for V and 9 bases for J; bases not matched to a gene: 9. The germline V gene has CDR1 LNHDA and CDR2 SQIVND (reference sequence). The CDR3 extends over 15 amino acids. CDR3 amino acids: CASSQLAGGGAEQFF. CDR3 sequence (DNA): TGTGCCAGTAGCCAACTAGCGGGAGGAGGGGCTGAGCAGTTCTTC.